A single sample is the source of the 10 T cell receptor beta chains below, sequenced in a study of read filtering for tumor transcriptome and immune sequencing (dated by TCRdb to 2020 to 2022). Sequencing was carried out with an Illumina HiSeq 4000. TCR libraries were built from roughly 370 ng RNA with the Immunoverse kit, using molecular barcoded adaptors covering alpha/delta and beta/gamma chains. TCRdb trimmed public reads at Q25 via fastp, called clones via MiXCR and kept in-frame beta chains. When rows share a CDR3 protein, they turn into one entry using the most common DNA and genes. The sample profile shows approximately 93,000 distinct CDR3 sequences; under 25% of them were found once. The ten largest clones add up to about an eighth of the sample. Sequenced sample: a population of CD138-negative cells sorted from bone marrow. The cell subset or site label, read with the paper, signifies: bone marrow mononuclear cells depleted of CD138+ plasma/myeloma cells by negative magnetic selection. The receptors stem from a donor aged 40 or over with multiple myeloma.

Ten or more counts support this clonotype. In DNA form, the CDR3 reads TGCGCCAGCAGCCCAGGACTAGCGGGGGGACCGCAAGAGACCCAGTACTTC. Its protein is CASSPGLAGGPQETQYF. The chain links TRBV5-1 to TRBJ2-5, with 14 bases matching TRBD2. V was clipped by 4 bases and J by 2 bases; unmatched bases: 7. Germline CDR1 and CDR2: SGHRS and YFSETQ. The CDR3 is 17 amino acids.

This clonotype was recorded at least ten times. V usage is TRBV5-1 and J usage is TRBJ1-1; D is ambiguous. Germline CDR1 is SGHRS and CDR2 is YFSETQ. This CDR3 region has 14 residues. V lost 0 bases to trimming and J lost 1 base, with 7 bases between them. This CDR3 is CASSLGSSNTEAFF. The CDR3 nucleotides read TGCGCCAGCAGCTTGGGGTCCTCGAACACTGAAGCTTTCTTT.

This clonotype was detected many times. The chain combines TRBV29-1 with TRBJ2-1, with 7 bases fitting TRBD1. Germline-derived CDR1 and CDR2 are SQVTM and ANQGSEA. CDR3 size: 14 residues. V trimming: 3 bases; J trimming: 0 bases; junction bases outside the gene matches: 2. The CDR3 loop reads CSVEDRISYNEQFF. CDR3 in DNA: TGCAGCGTTGAGGACAGGATCTCCTACAATGAGCAGTTCTTC.

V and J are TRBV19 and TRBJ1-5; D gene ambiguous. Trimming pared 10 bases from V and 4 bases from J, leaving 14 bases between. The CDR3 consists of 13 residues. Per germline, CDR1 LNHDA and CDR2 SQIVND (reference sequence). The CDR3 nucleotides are TGTGCCACCCATGATACGACAAATCAGCCCCAGCATTTT. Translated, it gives CATHDTTNQPQHF.

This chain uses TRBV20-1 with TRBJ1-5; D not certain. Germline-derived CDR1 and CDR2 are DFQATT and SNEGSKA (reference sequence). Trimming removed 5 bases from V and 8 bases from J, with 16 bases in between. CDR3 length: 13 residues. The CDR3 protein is CSALLEPLEPQHF. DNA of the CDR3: TGCAGTGCTTTACTGGAGCCGTTAGAGCCCCAGCATTTT.

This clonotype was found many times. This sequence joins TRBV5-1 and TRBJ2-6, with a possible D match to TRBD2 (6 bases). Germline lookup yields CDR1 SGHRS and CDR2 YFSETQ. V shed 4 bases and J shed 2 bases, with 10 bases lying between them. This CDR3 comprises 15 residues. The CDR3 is CASSRGGTGANVLTF. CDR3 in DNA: TGCGCCAGCAGCCGCGGAGGGACTGGGGCCAACGTCCTGACTTTC.

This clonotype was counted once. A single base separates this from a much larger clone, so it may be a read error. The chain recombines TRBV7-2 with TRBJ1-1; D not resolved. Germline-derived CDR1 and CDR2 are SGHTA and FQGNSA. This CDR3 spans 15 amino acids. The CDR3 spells CAISLRTGVNTEAFF. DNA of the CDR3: TGTGCCATCAGCCTACGGACGGGAGTTAACACTGAAGCTTTCTTT.

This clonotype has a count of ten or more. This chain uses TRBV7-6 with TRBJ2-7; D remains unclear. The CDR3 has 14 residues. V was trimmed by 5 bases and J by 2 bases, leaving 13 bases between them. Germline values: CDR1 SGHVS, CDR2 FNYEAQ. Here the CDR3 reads CASSPRPVAYEQYF. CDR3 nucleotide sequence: TGTGCCAGCAGCCCCAGGCCGGTGGCCTACGAGCAGTACTTC.

CDR3 coding DNA: TGCAGTGCTAGGATGCCCTCAGGGGGTATGAACACTGAAGCTTTCTTT. Amino acid sequence: CSARMPSGGMNTEAFF. V and J are TRBV20-1 and TRBJ1-1, with TRBD1 matching over 7 bases. This CDR3 has 16 amino acids. Germline V gene data show CDR1 as DFQATT and CDR2 as SNEGSKA (reference sequence). Trimming at V came to 3 bases and at J to 0 bases, leaving 10 bases not matched to a gene.

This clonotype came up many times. The CDR3 reads CSVVGTPSQGDTQYF. The CDR3 coding sequence is TGCAGCGTTGTGGGGACCCCAAGTCAGGGAGATACGCAGTATTTT. The chain carries TRBV29-1 and TRBJ2-3; D is perhaps TRBD1 or TRBD2 (5 bases each). CDR1 and CDR2 from the germline V gene are SQVTM and ANQGSEA. The CDR3 covers 15 residues. V lost 4 bases and J 5 bases, leaving 19 bases between the germline ends.